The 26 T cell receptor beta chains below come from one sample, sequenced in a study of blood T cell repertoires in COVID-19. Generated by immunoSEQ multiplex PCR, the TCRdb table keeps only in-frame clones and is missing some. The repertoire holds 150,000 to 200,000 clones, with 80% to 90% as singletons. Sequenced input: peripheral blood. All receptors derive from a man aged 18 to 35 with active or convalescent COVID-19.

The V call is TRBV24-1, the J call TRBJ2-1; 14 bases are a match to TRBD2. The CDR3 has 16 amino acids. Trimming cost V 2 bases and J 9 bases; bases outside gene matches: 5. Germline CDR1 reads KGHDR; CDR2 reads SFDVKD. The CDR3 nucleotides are TGTGCCACCAGTGATTACGGGACTAGCGGGAGAGTTGAGCAGTTCTTC. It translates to CATSDYGTSGRVEQFF.

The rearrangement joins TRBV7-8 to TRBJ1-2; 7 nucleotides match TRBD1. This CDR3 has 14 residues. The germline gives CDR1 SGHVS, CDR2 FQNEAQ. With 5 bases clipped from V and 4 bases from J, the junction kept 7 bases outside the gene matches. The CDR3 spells CASSQGDSPYGYTF. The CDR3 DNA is TGTGCCAGCAGCCAGGGGGACAGCCCCTATGGCTACACCTTC.

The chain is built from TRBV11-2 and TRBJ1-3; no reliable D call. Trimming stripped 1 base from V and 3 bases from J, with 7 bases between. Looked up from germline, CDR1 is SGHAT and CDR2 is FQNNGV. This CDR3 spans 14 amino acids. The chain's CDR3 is CASSLVTSGNTIYF. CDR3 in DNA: TGTGCCAGCAGCTTAGTTACTAGTGGAAACACCATATATTTT.

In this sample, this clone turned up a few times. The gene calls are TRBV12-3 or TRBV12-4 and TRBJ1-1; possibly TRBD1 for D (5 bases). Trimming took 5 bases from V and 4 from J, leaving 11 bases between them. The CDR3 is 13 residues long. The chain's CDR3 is CASSNSRVTEAFF. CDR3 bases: TGTGCCAGCAGTAACTCCAGGGTCACTGAAGCTTTCTTT.

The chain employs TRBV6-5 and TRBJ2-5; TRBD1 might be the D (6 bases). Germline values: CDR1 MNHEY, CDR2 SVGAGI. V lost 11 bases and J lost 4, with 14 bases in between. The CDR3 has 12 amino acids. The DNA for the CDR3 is TGTGCCGGCCAACAGGGTGGAGAGACCCAGTACTTC. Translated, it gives CAGQQGGETQYF.

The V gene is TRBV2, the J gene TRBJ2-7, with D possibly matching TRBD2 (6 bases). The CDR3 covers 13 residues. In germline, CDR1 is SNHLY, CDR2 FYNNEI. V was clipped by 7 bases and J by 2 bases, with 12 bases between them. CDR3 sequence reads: CASNGDSTYEQYV. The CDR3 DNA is TGTGCCAGCAATGGGGACTCTACCTACGAGCAGTACGTC.

CDR3 loop: CASSFGRVEKLFF. In nucleotides, the CDR3 is TGCGCCAGCAGCTTTGGGAGGGTCGAAAAACTGTTTTTT. The rearrangement links TRBV5-1 to TRBJ1-4, with D unresolved. V shed 2 bases and J shed 8 bases, with 10 bases lying between them. CDR3 length equals 13 residues. Germline V lookup: CDR1 SGHRS, CDR2 YFSETQ.

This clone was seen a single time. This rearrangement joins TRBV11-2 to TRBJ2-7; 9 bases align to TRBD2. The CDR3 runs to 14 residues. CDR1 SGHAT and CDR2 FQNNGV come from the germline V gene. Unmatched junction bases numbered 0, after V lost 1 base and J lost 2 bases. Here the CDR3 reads CASSLGLAAYEQYF. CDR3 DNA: TGTGCCAGCAGCTTAGGACTAGCGGCCTACGAGCAGTACTTC. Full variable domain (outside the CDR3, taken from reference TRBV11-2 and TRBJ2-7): EAGVAQSPRYKIIEKRQSVAFWCNPISGHATLYWYQQILGQGPKLLIQFQNNGVVDDSQLPKDRFSAERLKGVDSTLKIQPAKLEDSAVYLCASSLGLAAYEQYFGPGTRLTVT.

Here the CDR3 DNA reads TGTGCCAGCAGCGACCGCCGACAGGGGATGAATTCACCCCTCCACTTT. It encodes CASSDRRQGMNSPLHF. The V gene is TRBV9, the J gene TRBJ1-6; TRBD1 matches at 8 bases. CDR1 is SGDLS, CDR2 YYNGEE, per germline. The J segment lost 7 bases and the V segment lost 3 bases, leaving 9 bases of the junction unmatched. The CDR3 has 16 residues.

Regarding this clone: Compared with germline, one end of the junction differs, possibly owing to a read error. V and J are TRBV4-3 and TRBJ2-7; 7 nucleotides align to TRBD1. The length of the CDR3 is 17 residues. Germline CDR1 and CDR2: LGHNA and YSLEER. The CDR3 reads CASSQDRSTGFSHEQYF. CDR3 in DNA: TGCGCCAGCAGCCAAGATAGGTCGACAGGGTTCTCCCACGAGCAGTACTTC.

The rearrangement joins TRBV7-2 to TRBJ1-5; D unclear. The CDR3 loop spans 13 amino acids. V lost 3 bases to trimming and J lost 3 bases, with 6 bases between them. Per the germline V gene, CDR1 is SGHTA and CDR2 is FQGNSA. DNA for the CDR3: TGTGCCAGCAGCTTCCGTCCCAATCAGCCCCAGCATTTT. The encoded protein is CASSFRPNQPQHF. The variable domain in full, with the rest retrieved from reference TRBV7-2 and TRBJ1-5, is GAGVSQSPSNKVTEKGKDVELRCDPISGHTALYWYRQSLGQGLEFLIYFQGNSAPDKSGLPSDRFSAERTGGSVSTLTIQRTQQEDSAVYLCASSFRPNQPQHFGDGTRLSIL.

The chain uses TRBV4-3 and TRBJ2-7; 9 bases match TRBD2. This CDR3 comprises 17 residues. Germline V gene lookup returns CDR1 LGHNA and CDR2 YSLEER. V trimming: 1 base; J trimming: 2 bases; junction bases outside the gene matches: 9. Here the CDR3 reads CASSQGASGTTTYEQYF. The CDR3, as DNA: TGCGCCAGCAGCCAAGGCGCTAGCGGGACCACCACCTACGAGCAGTACTTC.

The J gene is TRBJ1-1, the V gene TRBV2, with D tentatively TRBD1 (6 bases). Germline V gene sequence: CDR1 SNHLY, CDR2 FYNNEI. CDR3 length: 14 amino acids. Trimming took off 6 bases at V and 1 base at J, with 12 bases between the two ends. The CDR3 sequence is CASSGLDRNTEAFF. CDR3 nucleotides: TGTGCCAGCAGCGGCCTGGACAGGAACACTGAAGCTTTCTTT.

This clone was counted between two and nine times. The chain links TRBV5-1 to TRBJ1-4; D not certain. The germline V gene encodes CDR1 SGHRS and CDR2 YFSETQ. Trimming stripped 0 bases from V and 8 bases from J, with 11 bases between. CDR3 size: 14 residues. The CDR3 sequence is CASSLGAQSEKLFF. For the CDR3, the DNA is TGCGCCAGCAGCTTGGGGGCGCAATCCGAAAAACTGTTTTTT.

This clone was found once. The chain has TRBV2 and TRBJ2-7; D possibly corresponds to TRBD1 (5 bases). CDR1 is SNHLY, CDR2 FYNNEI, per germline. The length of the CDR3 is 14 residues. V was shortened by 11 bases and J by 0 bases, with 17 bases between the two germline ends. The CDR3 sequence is CAASAGPLSYEQYF. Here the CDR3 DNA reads TGTGCCGCGAGTGCAGGGCCCCTCTCCTACGAGCAGTACTTC. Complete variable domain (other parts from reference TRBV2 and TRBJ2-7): EPEVTQTPSHQVTQMGQEVILRCVPISNHLYFYWYRQILGQKVEFLVSFYNNEISEKSEIFDDQFSVERPDGSNFTLKIRSTKLEDSAMYFCAASAGPLSYEQYFGPGTRLTVT.

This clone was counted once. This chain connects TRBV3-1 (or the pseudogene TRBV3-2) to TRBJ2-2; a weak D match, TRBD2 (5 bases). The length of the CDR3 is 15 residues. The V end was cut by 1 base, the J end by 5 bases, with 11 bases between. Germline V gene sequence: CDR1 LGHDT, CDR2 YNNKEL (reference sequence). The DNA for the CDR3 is TGTGCCAGCAGCCAAGGTGGGAGAATGACCGGGGAGCTGTTTTTT. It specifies CASSQGGRMTGELFF.

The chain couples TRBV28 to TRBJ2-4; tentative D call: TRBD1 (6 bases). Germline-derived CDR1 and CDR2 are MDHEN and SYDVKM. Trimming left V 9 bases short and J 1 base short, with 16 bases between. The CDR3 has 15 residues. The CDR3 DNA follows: TGTGCCAGTGTCCCTGGGGGCTCGGCCAAAAACATTCAGTACTTC. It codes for CASVPGGSAKNIQYF. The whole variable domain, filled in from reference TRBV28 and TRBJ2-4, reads DVKVTQSSRYLVKRTGEKVFLECVQDMDHENMFWYRQDPGLGLRLIYFSYDVKMKEKGDIPEGYSVSREKKERFSLILESASTNQTSMYLCASVPGGSAKNIQYFGAGTRLSVL.

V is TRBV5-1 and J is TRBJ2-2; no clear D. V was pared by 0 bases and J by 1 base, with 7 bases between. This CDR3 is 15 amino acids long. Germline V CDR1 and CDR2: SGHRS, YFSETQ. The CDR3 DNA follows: TGCGCCAGCAGCTTGGCCTCTATGAACACCGGGGAGCTGTTTTTT. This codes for CASSLASMNTGELFF.

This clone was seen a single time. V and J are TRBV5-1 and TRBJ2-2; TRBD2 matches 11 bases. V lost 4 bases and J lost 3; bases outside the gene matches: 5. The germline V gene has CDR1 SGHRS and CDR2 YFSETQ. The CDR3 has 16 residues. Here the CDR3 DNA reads TGCGCCAGCAGCCCTAGCGGGGGGATAGACACCGGGGAGCTGTTTTTT. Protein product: CASSPSGGIDTGELFF.

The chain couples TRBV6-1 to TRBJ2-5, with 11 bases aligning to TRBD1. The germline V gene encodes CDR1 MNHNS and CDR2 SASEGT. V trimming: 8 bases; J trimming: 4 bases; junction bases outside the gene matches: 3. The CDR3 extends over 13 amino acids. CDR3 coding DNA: TGTGCCAGCCGGACAGGGGGCATAGAGACCCAGTACTTC. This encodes CASRTGGIETQYF.

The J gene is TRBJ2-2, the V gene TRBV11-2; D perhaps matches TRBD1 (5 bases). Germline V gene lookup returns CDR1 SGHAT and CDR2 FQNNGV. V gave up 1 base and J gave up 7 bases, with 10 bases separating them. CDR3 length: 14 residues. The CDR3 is CASSLGQGNGELFF. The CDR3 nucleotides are TGTGCCAGCAGCTTAGGGCAGGGAAACGGGGAGCTGTTTTTT.

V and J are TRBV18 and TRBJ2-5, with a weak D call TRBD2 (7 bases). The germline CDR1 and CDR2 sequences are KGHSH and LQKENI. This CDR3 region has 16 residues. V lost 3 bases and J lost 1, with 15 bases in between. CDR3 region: CASSPTGGGLQETQYF. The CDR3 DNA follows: TGTGCCAGCTCACCTACTGGGGGGGGCCTCCAAGAGACCCAGTACTTC.

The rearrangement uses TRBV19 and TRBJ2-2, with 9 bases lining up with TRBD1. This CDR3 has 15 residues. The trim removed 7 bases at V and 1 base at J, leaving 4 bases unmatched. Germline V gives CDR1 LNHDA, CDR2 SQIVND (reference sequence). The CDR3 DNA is TGTGCCAGTAAACCGGGACAGGGGAACACCGGGGAGCTGTTTTTT. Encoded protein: CASKPGQGNTGELFF.

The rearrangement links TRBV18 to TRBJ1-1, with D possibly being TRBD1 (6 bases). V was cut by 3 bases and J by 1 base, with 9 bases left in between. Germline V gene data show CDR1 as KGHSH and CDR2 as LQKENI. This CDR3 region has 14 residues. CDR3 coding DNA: TGTGCCAGCTCACCCCGACAGGAGAACACTGAAGCTTTCTTT. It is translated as CASSPRQENTEAFF. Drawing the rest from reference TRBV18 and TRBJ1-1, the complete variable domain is NAGVMQNPRHLVRRRGQEARLRCSPMKGHSHVYWYRQLPEEGLKFMVYLQKENIIDESGMPKERFSAEFPKEGPSILRIQQVVRGDSAAYFCASSPRQENTEAFFGQGTRLTVV.

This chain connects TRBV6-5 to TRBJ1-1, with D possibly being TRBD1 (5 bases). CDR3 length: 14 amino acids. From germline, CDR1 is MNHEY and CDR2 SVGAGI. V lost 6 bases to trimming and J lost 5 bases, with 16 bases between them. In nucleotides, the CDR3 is TGTGCCAGCAGGAAGCTACAGGCGAGGACTGAAGCTTTCTTT. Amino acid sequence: CASRKLQARTEAFF.

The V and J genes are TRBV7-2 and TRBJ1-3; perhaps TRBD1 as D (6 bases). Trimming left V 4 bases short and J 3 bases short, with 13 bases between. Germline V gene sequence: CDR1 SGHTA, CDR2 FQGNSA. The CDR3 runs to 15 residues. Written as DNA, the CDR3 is TGTGCCAGCAGCTCGGGGACAATTAGTGGAAACACCATATATTTT. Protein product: CASSSGTISGNTIYF.